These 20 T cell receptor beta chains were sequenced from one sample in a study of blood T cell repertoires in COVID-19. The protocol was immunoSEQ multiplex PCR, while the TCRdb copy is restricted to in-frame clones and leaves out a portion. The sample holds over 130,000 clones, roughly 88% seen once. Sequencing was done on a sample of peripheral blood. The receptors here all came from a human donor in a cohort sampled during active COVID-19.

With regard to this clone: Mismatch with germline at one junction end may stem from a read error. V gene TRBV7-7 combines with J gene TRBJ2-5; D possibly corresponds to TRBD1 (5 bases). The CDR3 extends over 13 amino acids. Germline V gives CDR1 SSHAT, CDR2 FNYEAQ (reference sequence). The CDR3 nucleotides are TGTGCTAGCAGCCCAGGACACTCAGAGACCCAGTACTTC. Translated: CASSPGHSETQYF.

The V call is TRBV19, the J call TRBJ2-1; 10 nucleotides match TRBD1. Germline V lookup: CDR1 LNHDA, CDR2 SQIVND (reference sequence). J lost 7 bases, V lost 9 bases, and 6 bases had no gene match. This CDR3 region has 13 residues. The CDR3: CASARQGANEQFF. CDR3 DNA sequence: TGTGCCAGCGCTCGACAGGGGGCGAATGAGCAGTTCTTC.

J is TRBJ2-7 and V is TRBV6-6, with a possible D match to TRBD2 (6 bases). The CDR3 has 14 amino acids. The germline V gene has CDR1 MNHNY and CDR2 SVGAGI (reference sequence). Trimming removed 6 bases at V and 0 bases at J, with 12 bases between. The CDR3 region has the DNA TGTGCCAGCAGGCGGGACCTAAACTCCTACGAGCAGTACTTC. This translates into CASRRDLNSYEQYF.

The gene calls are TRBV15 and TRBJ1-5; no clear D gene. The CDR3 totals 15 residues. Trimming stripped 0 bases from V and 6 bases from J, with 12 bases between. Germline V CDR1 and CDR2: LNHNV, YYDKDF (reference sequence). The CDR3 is CATSRERGMGQPQHF. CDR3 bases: TGTGCCACCAGCAGAGAGCGGGGAATGGGTCAGCCCCAGCATTTT.

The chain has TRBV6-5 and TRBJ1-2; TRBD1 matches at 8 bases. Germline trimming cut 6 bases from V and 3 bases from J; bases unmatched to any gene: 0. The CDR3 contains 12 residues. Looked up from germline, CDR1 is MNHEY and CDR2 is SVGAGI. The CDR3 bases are TGTGCCAGCAGGACAGGGGACTATGGCTACACCTTC. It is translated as CASRTGDYGYTF.

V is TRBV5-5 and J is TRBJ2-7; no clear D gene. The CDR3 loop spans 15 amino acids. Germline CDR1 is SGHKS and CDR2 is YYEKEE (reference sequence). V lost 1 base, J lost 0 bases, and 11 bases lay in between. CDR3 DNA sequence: TGTGCCAGCAGCTTGCGCAGGCTCAGCTCCTACGAGCAGTACTTC. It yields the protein CASSLRRLSSYEQYF.

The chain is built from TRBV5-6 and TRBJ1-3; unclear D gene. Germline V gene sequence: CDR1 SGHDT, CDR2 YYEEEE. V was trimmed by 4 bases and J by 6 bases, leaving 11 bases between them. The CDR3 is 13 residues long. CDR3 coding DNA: TGTGCCAGCAGCATACAGATGACAAACACCATATATTTT. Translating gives CASSIQMTNTIYF.

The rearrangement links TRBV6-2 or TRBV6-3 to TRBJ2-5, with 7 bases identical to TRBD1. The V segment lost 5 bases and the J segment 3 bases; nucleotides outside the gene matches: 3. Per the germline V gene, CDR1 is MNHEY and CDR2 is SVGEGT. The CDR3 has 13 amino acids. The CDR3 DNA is TGTGCCAGCAGTCCCGGGACAGAAGAGACCCAGTACTTC. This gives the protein CASSPGTEETQYF.

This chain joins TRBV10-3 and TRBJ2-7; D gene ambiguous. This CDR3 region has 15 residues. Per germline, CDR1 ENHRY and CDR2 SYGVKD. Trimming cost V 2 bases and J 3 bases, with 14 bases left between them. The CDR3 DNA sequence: TGTGCCATCAGTGAGAAGTATCCTACCTACTACGAGCAGTACTTC. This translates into CAISEKYPTYYEQYF.

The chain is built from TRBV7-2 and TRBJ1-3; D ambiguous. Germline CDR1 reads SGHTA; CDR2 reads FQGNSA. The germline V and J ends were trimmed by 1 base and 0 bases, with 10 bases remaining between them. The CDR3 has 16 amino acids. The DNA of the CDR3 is TGTGCCAGCAGCTTAGGAGGGTTCTTCTCTGGAAACACCATATATTTT. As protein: CASSLGGFFSGNTIYF.

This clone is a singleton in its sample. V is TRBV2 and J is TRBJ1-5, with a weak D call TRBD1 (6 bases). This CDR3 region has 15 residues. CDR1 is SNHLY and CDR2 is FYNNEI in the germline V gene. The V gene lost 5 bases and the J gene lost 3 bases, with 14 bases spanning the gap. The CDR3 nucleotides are TGTGCCAGCAGTTCACAGGGACTAGACAATCAGCCCCAGCATTTT. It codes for CASSSQGLDNQPQHF.

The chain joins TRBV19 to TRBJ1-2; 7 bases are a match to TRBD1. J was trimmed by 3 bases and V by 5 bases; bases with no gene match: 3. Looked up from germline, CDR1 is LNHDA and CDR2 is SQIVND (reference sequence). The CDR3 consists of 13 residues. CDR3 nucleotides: TGTGCCAGTAGTTCGACAGGGTACTATGGCTACACCTTC. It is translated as CASSSTGYYGYTF. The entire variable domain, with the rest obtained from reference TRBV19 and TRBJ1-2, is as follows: DGGITQSPKYLFRKEGQNVTLSCEQNLNHDAMYWYRQDPGQGLRLIYYSQIVNDFQKGDIAEGYSVSREKKESFPLTVTSAQKNPTAFYLCASSSTGYYGYTFGSGTRLTVV.

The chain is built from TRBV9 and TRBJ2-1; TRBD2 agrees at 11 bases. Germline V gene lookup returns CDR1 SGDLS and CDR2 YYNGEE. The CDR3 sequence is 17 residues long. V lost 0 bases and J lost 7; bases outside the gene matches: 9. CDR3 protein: CASSVVPSSGGRNEQFF. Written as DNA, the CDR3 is TGTGCCAGCAGCGTAGTACCCTCTAGCGGGGGGAGGAATGAGCAGTTCTTC.

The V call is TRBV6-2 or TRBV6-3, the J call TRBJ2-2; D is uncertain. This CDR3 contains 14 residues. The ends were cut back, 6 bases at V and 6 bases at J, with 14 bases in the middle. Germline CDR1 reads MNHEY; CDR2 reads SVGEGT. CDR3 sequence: CASSIFPRAGELFF. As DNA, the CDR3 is TGTGCCAGCAGCATATTCCCTCGAGCCGGGGAGCTGTTTTTT.

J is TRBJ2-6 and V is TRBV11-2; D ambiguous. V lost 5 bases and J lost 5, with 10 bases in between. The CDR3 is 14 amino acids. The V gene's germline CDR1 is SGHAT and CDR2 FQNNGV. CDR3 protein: CASSPLLWANVLTF. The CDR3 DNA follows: TGTGCCAGCAGCCCCCTATTGTGGGCCAACGTCCTGACTTTC. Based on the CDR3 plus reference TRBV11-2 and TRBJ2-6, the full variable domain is EAGVAQSPRYKIIEKRQSVAFWCNPISGHATLYWYQQILGQGPKLLIQFQNNGVVDDSQLPKDRFSAERLKGVDSTLKIQPAKLEDSAVYLCASSPLLWANVLTFGAGSRLTVL.

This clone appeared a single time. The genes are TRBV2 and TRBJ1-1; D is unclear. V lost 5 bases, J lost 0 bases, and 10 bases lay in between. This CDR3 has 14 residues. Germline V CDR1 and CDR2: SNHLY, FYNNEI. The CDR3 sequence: CASSYTRMNTEAFF. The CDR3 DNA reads TGTGCCAGCAGTTACACCCGCATGAACACTGAAGCTTTCTTT.

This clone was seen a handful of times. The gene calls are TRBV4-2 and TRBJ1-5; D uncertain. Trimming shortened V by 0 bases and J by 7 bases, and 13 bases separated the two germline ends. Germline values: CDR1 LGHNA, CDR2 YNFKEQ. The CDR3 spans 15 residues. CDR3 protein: CASSQDRVTGQPQHF. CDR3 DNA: TGTGCCAGCAGCCAAGATAGAGTTACGGGGCAGCCCCAGCATTTT.

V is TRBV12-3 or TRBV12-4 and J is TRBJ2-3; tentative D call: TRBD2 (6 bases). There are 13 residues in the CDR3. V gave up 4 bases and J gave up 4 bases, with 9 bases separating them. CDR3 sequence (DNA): TGTGCCAGCAGTTACCGCGGGGCAGATACGCAGTATTTT. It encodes CASSYRGADTQYF.

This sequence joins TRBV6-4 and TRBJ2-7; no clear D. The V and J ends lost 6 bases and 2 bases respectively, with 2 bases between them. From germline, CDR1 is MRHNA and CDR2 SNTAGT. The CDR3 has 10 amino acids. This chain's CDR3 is CASSAYEQYF. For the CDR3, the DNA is TGTGCCAGCAGCGCCTACGAGCAGTACTTC.

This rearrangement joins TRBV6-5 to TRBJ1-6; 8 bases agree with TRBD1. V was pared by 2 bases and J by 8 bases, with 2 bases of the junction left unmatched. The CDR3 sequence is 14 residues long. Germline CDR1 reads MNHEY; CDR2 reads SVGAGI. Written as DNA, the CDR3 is TGTGCCAGCAGTTACGGACAGGGTCATTCACCCCTCCACTTT. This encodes CASSYGQGHSPLHF.